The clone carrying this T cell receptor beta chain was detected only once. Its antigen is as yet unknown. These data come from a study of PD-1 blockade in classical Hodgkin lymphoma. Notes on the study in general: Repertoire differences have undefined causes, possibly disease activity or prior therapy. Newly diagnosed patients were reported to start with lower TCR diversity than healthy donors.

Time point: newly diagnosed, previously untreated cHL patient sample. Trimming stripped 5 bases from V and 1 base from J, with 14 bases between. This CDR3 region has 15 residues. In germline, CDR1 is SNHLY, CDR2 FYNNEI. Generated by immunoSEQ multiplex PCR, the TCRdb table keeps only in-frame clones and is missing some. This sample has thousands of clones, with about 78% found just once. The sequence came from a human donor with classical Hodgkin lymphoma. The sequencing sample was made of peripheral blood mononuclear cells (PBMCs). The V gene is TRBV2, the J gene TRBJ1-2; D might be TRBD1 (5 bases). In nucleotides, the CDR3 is TGTGCCAGCAGTACCACCCAAGGGGTTAACTATGGCTACACCTTC. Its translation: CASSTTQGVNYGYTF.